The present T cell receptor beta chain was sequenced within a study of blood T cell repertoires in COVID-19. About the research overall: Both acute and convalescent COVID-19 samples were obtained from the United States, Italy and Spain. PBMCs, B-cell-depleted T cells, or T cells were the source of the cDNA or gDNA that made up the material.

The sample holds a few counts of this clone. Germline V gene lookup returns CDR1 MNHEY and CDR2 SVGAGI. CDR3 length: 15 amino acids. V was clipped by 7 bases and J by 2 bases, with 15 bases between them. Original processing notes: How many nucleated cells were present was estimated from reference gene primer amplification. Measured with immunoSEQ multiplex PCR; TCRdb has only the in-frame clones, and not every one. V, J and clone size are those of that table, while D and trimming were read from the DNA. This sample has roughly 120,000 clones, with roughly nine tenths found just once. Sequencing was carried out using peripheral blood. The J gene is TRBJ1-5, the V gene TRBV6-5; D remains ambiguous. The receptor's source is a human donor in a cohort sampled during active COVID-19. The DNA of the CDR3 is TGTGCCAGCAAAAAAAACACCGGGGGCAATCAGCCCCAGCATTTT. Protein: CASKKNTGGNQPQHF.